This T cell receptor (beta chain) derives from a study of CD8 T cell repertoires and HIV-1 epitope variants. Study-wide context: Controls were a CMV, EBV and flu peptide pool, Ebola AY9 negative control, and no-peptide well. Separate from the cultures, 1M uncultured T cells served as baseline. Autologous T cell-negative cells served as antigen-presenting cells in equal numbers.

TCRdb's copy holds only in-frame clones and misses some; the assay was immunoSEQ multiplex PCR. The table records approximately 2,800 clones, under 75% of them present only once. On this clone: Its antigen is unidentified.

The V gene's germline CDR1 is MNHNS and CDR2 SASEGT. CDR3 length equals 16 residues. Trimming shortened V by 2 bases and J by 9 bases, and 17 bases separated the two germline ends. The chain links TRBV6-1 to TRBJ1-6; maybe TRBD1 (6 bases). The sequence came from a male donor with HIV. What was sequenced was cultured CD8+ T cells derived from PBMCs. The DNA for the CDR3 is TGTGCCAGCAGTGAATGGGGGCGGCCAGGAACTTCACCCCTCCACTTT. Its protein product is CASSEWGRPGTSPLHF.